One and the same sample provided the 8 T cell receptor beta chains below, sequenced in a study of cytotoxic CD8 clonotypes in ibrutinib-treated CLL. The protocol was immunoSEQ multiplex PCR, while the TCRdb copy is restricted to in-frame clones and leaves out a portion. The sample has about 160,000 clones, roughly 80% seen once. The input for sequencing was PBMCs, taken after 24 months of ibrutinib treatment. Source of these receptors: a human donor with chronic lymphocytic leukemia.

The CDR3 sequence is CASSGSGRNYGYTF. CDR3 DNA: TGTGCCAGCAGTGGTAGCGGACGGAACTATGGCTACACCTTC. This sequence joins TRBV28 and TRBJ1-2, with D hard to call. V lost 5 bases, J lost 2 bases, and 12 bases lay in between. This CDR3 has 14 residues. CDR1 MDHEN and CDR2 SYDVKM come from the germline V gene.

The rearrangement links TRBV30 to TRBJ2-2, with TRBD2 matching over 8 bases. The V gene's germline CDR1 is GTSNPN and CDR2 SVGIG (reference sequence). V lost 3 bases to trimming and J lost 6 bases; unmatched junction nucleotides: 6. The CDR3 has 14 residues. The CDR3 sequence: CAWRSGSFSGELFF. CDR3 DNA: TGTGCCTGGAGGAGCGGGAGTTTCTCCGGGGAGCTGTTTTTT.

The chain carries TRBV28 and TRBJ2-5; D is perhaps TRBD2 (5 bases). The germline CDR1 and CDR2 sequences are MDHEN and SYDVKM. The V and J ends lost 5 bases and 5 bases respectively, with 9 bases between them. CDR3 length equals 12 residues. CDR3 coding DNA: TGTGCCAGCAGTATAGCGTGGGAGACCCAGTACTTC. Translation: CASSIAWETQYF.

The chain recombines TRBV29-1 with TRBJ1-2; 9 nucleotides agree with TRBD1. The ends lost 4 bases at V and 5 bases at J; junction bases unmatched: 5. This CDR3 comprises 13 residues. CDR1 and CDR2 (germline): SQVTM, ANQGSEA. The CDR3 sequence: CSVGGQGGYGYTF. CDR3 DNA: TGCAGCGTTGGGGGACAGGGAGGGTATGGCTACACCTTC.

This chain links TRBV5-8 with TRBJ1-5; TRBD1 is a possible D gene (5 bases). The CDR3 loop spans 17 amino acids. Germline CDR1 and CDR2: SGHTS and YDEGEE. Trimming removed 7 bases at V and 2 bases at J, with 22 bases between. The CDR3 reads CASGPGNPQWGNQPQHF. In DNA, the CDR3 is TGTGCCAGCGGGCCAGGGAACCCGCAGTGGGGCAATCAGCCCCAGCATTTT.

V gene TRBV30 combines with J gene TRBJ2-7; no reliable D call. With 1 base removed from V and 4 bases from J, the gap between germline ends came to 14 bases. Germline V gene sequence: CDR1 GTSNPN, CDR2 SVGIG (reference sequence). The CDR3 sequence is 14 residues long. The CDR3 bases are TGTGCCTGGAGTGGACCAACGACTGGGTACGAGCAGTACTTC. Protein sequence: CAWSGPTTGYEQYF.

The V call is TRBV7-2, the J call TRBJ2-7; TRBD2 matches at 7 bases. The germline CDR1 and CDR2 sequences are SGHTA and FQGNSA. The CDR3 consists of 15 residues. Trimming removed 1 base from V and 4 bases from J; junction bases left unmatched: 7. The CDR3 bases are TGTGCCAGCAGCTTAGTGGGGGGAGGGCTTTACGAGCAGTACTTC. Protein: CASSLVGGGLYEQYF.

V usage is TRBV2 and J usage is TRBJ2-1, with no clear D. Between the trimmed V and J ends, which lost 8 bases and 10 bases, there was a span of 15 bases. Germline CDR1 is SNHLY and CDR2 is FYNNEI. The CDR3 covers 12 residues. The CDR3: CASSAEPWEQFF. DNA of the CDR3: TGTGCCAGCTCGGCAGAACCATGGGAGCAGTTCTTC.